This T cell receptor beta chain was recorded in a study of CD8+ T cells in alopecia areata. Overall study results and limits: The study also sequences resident alphabeta T cells of normal skin in scalp samples.

Stated treatment: oral pan-JAK inhibitor, 5-10 mg twice daily. Comments on this clone: Its specificity is unknown.

Reverse transcribed after extraction, RNA yielded cDNA as the sequencing template. The repertoire was sequenced with immunoSEQ multiplex PCR; TCRdb's copy has only in-frame clones and lacks some. Altogether about 160,000 clones are present, around three fifths being singletons, with the ten largest covering 0.75% to 0.95%. V shed 3 bases and J shed 2 bases, with 9 bases lying between them. The CDR3 loop spans 13 amino acids. The germline V gene encodes CDR1 SQVTM and CDR2 ANQGSEA. This chain joins TRBV29-1 and TRBJ2-3; D is undetermined. The sequence was obtained from a human donor with alopecia areata. This material consisted of CD4+ T cells sorted from blood, taken at week 4, from a patient treated with tofacitinib. The CDR3 region has the DNA TGCAGCGTTGACGGGCAGACCACAGATACGCAGTATTTT. Translating gives CSVDGQTTDTQYF.